This is a list of T cell receptor beta chains from one sample in a study of cytomegalovirus exposure and HLA in healthy donors. Produced via immunoSEQ multiplex PCR; TCRdb's table is partial and in-frame only. This table has fewer than 110,000 clones, around 83% appearing once. Sequenced: PBMCs. These TCRs come from a man under 40 in good health and CMV-seronegative. Both conserved end residues are part of each CDR3. Fields, in order: V gene, clone size, D gene, J gene, CDR3 DNA, CDR3 protein. The D gene is left open where the match is weak. Clone sizes are given selectively: once, few, many, or a class where the clone is expanded.

TRBV6-5	.	TRBD2	TRBJ2-7	TGTGCCAGCAGTTACGGGACTAGGACTGGAGAGCAGTACTTC	CASSYGTRTGEQYF
TRBV29-1	.	.	TRBJ1-1	TGCAGCGTTGAACCCAGGGTCGCAAACACTGAAGCTTTCTTT	CSVEPRVANTEAFF
TRBV5-6	few	TRBD2	TRBJ2-5	TGTGCCAGCAGCCCCGGACTAGCGGGATCTTCACCACCTTCACAGACCCAGTACTTC	CASSPGLAGSSPPSQTQYF
TRBV28	.	TRBD1	TRBJ1-5	TGTGCCAGCTGGACAGGGGATCAGCCCCAGCATTTT	CASWTGDQPQHF
TRBV7-3	.	.	TRBJ1-2	TGTGCCAGCAGCTTAATGGCAGGCGATGGCTACACCTTC	CASSLMAGDGYTF
TRBV5-6	few	TRBD1	TRBJ1-3	TGTGCCAGCAGCCGAAACCCACCGGGACAGGTATTCTCTGGAAACACCATATATTTT	CASSRNPPGQVFSGNTIYF
TRBV25-1	.	.	TRBJ1-1	TGTGCCAGCAGGGAAACAGGGTATAGCACTGAAGCTTTCTTT	CASRETGYSTEAFF
TRBV7-9	.	.	TRBJ1-1	TGTGCCAGCAGCAACAGGGAGAACACTGAAGCTTTCTTT	CASSNRENTEAFF
TRBV6-1	.	.	TRBJ1-6	TGTGCCAGCAGTGACAGGGTCTATAATTCACCCCTCCACTTT	CASSDRVYNSPLHF
TRBV29-1	.	.	TRBJ2-3	TGCAGCGTCGCGAATCGGGGTCCAGATACGCAGTATTTT	CSVANRGPDTQYF
TRBV6-6	.	TRBD2	TRBJ2-7	TGTGCCAGCCGGCCAAGACTAGCTACCGAGCAGTACTTC	CASRPRLATEQYF
TRBV6-1	.	.	TRBJ1-4	TGTGCCAGCAGTGAAGGGCAGAATAATGAAAAACTGTTTTTT	CASSEGQNNEKLFF
TRBV30	.	.	TRBJ1-1	TGTGCCGCGCTGAGGATCCTGAACACTGAAGCTTTCTTT	CAALRILNTEAFF
TRBV11-3	.	TRBD1	TRBJ2-5	TGTGCCAGCAGCCCTAGACAGGGGGCAAGCCGGCAAGAGACCCAGTACTTC	CASSPRQGASRQETQYF
TRBV25-1	.	TRBD1	TRBJ1-5	TGTGCCAGCAGTGAATTGTCCGGGACAGTCCAGCATTTT	CASSELSGTVQHF
TRBV7-2	.	TRBD2	TRBJ2-5	TGTGCCAGCAGCATCGGGGGGGCTGAGACCCAGTACTTC	CASSIGGAETQYF
TRBV7-9	.	.	TRBJ2-1	TGTGCCAGCAGCCCCGATCCGGGGAAGCAGTTCTTC	CASSPDPGKQFF
TRBV5-1	once	TRBD1	TRBJ2-5	TGCGCCAGCAGCTTCGGAACGGGACAGAAAGAGACCCAGTACTTC	CASSFGTGQKETQYF
TRBV18	.	TRBD1	TRBJ1-6	TGTGCCAGCTCTAGGGACAGTTATAATTCACCCCTCCACTTT	CASSRDSYNSPLHF
TRBV11-1	.	TRBD1	TRBJ1-2	TGTGCCAGCAGCCTACTCAATCTCGGACAGGGGGCAGGTCGCTACACCTTC	CASSLLNLGQGAGRYTF
TRBV7-3	once	.	TRBJ2-3	TGTGCCAGCAGCTCAAGGGGCAGGAGCCACACAGATACGCAGTATTTT	CASSSRGRSHTDTQYF
TRBV9	.	TRBD2	TRBJ2-1	TGTGCCAGCAGCGTAGGGTTGGATAGCGGGAGGGCAAACTACAATGAGCAGTTCTTC	CASSVGLDSGRANYNEQFF
TRBV9	.	.	TRBJ1-4	TGTGCCAGCAGTCAGGGGCCGACGGCTAATGAAAAACTGTTTTTT	CASSQGPTANEKLFF